This paragraph reports one T cell receptor beta chain. The authors' processing: Using reference gene primer amplification, nucleated cell counts were estimated. Clones were read by immunoSEQ multiplex PCR, and TCRdb kept only the in-frame ones, dropping some. The V and J calls and the clone size are those of that table, but D and trimming were determined from the DNA. Among fewer than 400,000 clones listed, under 90% were seen once. The CDR3 is 15 residues long. Trimming left V 0 bases short and J 3 bases short, with 13 bases between. Per the germline V gene, CDR1 is SGHKS and CDR2 is YYEKEE (reference sequence). This specimen belongs to a study of blood T cell repertoires in COVID-19. As for the study in general: There were acute and convalescent COVID-19 samples, and they came from the United States, Italy and Spain. T cells, B-cell-depleted T cells, or PBMCs provided the cDNA or gDNA that served as material.

Which cohort a participant joined came from the clinical history participants gave. The chain uses TRBV5-5 and TRBJ2-7, with D possibly matching TRBD2 (5 bases). The clonotype comes from a man aged 55 to 70 who had recovered from COVID-19. The sequenced material came from PBMCs or T cells enriched from blood (not recorded which). In DNA, the CDR3 is TGTGCCAGCAGCTTGGGAGTTCGAGGGAGCTACGAGCAGTACTTC. Protein sequence: CASSLGVRGSYEQYF.